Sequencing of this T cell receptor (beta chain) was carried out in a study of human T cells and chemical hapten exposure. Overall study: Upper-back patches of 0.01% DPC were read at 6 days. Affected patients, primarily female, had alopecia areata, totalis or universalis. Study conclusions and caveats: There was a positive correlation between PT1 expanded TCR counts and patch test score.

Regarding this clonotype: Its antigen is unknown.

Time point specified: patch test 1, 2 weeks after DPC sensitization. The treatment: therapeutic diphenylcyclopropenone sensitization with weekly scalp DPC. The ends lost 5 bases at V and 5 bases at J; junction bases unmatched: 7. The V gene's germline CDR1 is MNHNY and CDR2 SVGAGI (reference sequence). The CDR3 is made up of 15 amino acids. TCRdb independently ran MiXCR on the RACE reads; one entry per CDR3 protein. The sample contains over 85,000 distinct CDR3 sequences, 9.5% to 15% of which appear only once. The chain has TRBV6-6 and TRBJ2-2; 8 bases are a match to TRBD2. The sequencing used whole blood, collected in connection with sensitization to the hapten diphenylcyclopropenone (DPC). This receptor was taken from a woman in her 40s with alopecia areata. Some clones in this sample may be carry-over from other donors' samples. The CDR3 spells CASSHSGITTGELFF. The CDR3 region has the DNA TGTGCCAGCAGTCATAGCGGGATAACTACCGGGGAGCTGTTTTTT.